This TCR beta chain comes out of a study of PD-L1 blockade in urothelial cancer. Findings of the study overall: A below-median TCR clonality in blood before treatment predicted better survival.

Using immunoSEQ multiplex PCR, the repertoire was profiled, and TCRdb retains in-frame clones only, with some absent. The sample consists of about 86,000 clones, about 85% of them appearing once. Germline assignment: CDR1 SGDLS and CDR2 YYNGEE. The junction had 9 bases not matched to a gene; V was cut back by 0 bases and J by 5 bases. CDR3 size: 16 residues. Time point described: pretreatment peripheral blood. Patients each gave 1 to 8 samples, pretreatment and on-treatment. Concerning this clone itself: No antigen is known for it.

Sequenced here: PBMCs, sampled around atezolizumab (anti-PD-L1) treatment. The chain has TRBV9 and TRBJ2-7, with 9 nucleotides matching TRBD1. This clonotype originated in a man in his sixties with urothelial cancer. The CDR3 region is CASSVAPQGANDEQYF. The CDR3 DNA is TGTGCCAGCAGCGTAGCCCCACAGGGGGCTAACGACGAGCAGTACTTC.